Only a few counts were recorded for the clone carrying this T cell receptor (beta chain). The entry originates in a study of shared clonotypes between healthy human individuals. The protocol was immunoSEQ multiplex PCR, while the TCRdb copy is restricted to in-frame clones and leaves out a portion. The table includes about 2.4 million clones, over 85% detected once. Trimming stripped 1 base from V and 1 base from J, with 10 bases between. CDR3 length equals 15 residues. CDR1 and CDR2 from the germline V gene are SGHTA and FQGNSA. Caucasian adults residing in Nashville, Tennessee made up all the donors.

This receptor was identified in a man aged 18-30 years in good health. Some clones in this sample may be carry-over from other donors' samples. The source material was naive CD4+ T cells from PBMCs. As for subset: CD45RA+ positively selected. This sequence joins TRBV7-2 and TRBJ1-1; possibly TRBD1 for D (5 bases). CDR3 protein: CASSLGGFTNTEAFF. CDR3 DNA sequence: TGTGCCAGCAGCTTAGGGGGGTTTACGAACACTGAAGCTTTCTTT.